This T cell receptor (beta chain) was identified during a study of blood T cell repertoires in COVID-19. There are 14 residues in the CDR3. Germline loops: CDR1 SGHRS, CDR2 YFSETQ. Trimming shortened V by 1 base and J by 3 bases, and 9 bases separated the two germline ends. Methods used by the authors: Amplification from reference gene primers served as the basis for estimated nucleated cell counts. Here immunoSEQ multiplex PCR was the method, and the copy in TCRdb shows in-frame clones only, minus some. The V and J calls and the clone size are those of that table, but D and trimming were determined from the DNA. The table records under 130,000 clones, 75% to 90% of them present only once.

The chain links TRBV5-1 to TRBJ2-3; D is undetermined. The material sequenced was peripheral blood. This sequence was found in a human donor in a cohort sampled during active COVID-19. The CDR3 DNA is TGCGCCAGCAGCTTGCCACAATTGACAGATACGCAGTATTTT. As protein: CASSLPQLTDTQYF.